The 22 T cell receptor beta chains listed next were all sequenced from one sample in a study of cytomegalovirus exposure and HLA in healthy donors. With 60 Vbeta and 13 Jbeta primers, the PCR was carried out. Measured with immunoSEQ multiplex PCR; TCRdb has only the in-frame clones, and not every one. The repertoire holds over 200,000 clones, with about 85% as singletons. Sample: PBMCs. The receptors derive from a human donor in good health.

This clone was detected only a few times. V is TRBV27 and J is TRBJ2-5; 8 bases fit TRBD1. The DNA end is a closer match to TRBJ2-7, so the J assignment may be wrong. Germline V gene sequence: CDR1 MNHEY, CDR2 SMNVEV (reference sequence). CDR3 length: 14 residues. In nucleotides, the CDR3 is TGTGCCACCTCCATGTGGACAGGGTTTCACGAGCAGTACTTC. This translates into CATSMWTGFHEQYF.

V gene TRBV5-4 combines with J gene TRBJ1-2, with TRBD1 matching over 11 bases. Germline trimming cut 4 bases from V and 6 bases from J; bases unmatched to any gene: 11. The CDR3 has 16 residues. The germline gives CDR1 SGHNT, CDR2 YYREEE (reference sequence). Here the CDR3 reads CASSAGQGALVDGYTF. The CDR3 region has the DNA TGTGCCAGCAGCGCCGGACAGGGGGCGCTGGTTGATGGCTACACCTTC.

V is TRBV21-1 and J is TRBJ1-2; the listed D gene, TRBD1, was not tested against the DNA. TRBV21-1 is annotated as a pseudogene. The length of the CDR3 is 15 residues. CDR3 bases: TGTGCAACAGTCAGGGGGCTTTATCAGTCCTATGGCTACACCTTC. This sequence encodes CATVRGLYQSYGYTF.

V gene TRBV19 combines with J gene TRBJ2-2; 10 positions agree with TRBD2. With V trimmed by 4 bases and J by 1 base, 3 bases remained unmatched. The CDR3 has 16 amino acids. The germline V gene encodes CDR1 LNHDA and CDR2 SQIVND (reference sequence). The CDR3 bases are TGTGCCAGTAGTACCCAGCGGGAGGGGAACACCGGGGAGCTGTTTTTT. Protein: CASSTQREGNTGELFF.

Concerning this clone: The junction differs from germline at one of its ends, possibly a read error. The J gene is TRBJ2-1, the V gene TRBV7-9; weak D call: TRBD2 (5 bases). The CDR3 is 17 amino acids. Germline loops: CDR1 SEHNR, CDR2 FQNEAQ (reference sequence). The CDR3 reads CSSSSSPLGSSYNEQFF. The CDR3 nucleotides are TGTTCCAGCAGCTCCTCACCTCTGGGGAGCTCCTACAATGAGCAGTTCTTC.

The chain recombines TRBV10-1 with TRBJ1-1; 8 nucleotides agree with TRBD1. The CDR3 is 17 residues long. Germline lookup yields CDR1 WNHNN and CDR2 SYGVQD (reference sequence). The J segment lost 7 bases and the V segment lost 4 bases, leaving 17 bases of the junction unmatched. Here the CDR3 DNA reads TGCGCCAGCAGTGCCAGCTATCAGATTACAGGGGGGGGTGAAGCTTTCTTT. It is translated as CASSASYQITGGGEAFF.

The chain recombines TRBV5-1 with TRBJ2-3, with D possibly being TRBD1 (5 bases). Trimming left V 3 bases short and J 1 base short, with 12 bases between. CDR3 length: 15 residues. Germline CDR1 is SGHRS and CDR2 is YFSETQ. CDR3 sequence (DNA): TGCGCCAGCAGCTCTTTCAGGGATGGCACAGATACGCAGTATTTT. This codes for CASSSFRDGTDTQYF.

The rearrangement uses TRBV5-4 and TRBJ2-3; 9 bases align to TRBD2. V lost 2 bases and J lost 2; bases outside the gene matches: 6. CDR3 length equals 16 residues. From germline, CDR1 is SGHNT and CDR2 YYREEE (reference sequence). In DNA, the CDR3 is TGTGCCAGCAGCTTTAAGACTAGCGGCTACACAGATACGCAGTATTTT. Translating it yields CASSFKTSGYTDTQYF.

The chain's CDR3 is CSASSGRAVSEQFF. CDR3 DNA: TGCAGCGCATCTAGCGGGAGGGCCGTTAGTGAGCAGTTCTTC. The V and J genes are TRBV29-1 and TRBJ2-1, with 12 bases matching TRBD2. Germline V gene sequence: CDR1 SQVTM, CDR2 ANQGSEA. J gave up 9 bases and V 7 bases, and 10 bases lay outside the gene matches. This CDR3 spans 14 amino acids.

The CDR3 region has the DNA TGTGCCAGCAGCCCGCGACAGTTTGCGAGACTAGCGGGAGGGCCCCCATCCCCAGGAGAGCAGTACTTC. The encoded protein is CASSPRQFARLAGGPPSPGEQYF. The chain joins TRBV4-2 to TRBJ2-7, with 14 bases aligning to TRBD2. V lost 4 bases and J lost 7; bases outside the gene matches: 30. Germline values: CDR1 LGHNA, CDR2 YNFKEQ. This CDR3 has 23 residues.

The V gene is TRBV27, the J gene TRBJ1-1; the D gene is possibly TRBD1 (5 bases). Germline V gives CDR1 MNHEY, CDR2 SMNVEV (reference sequence). The CDR3 covers 14 residues. Trimming pared 6 bases from V and 5 bases from J, leaving 16 bases between. DNA for the CDR3: TGTGCCAGCAGCGGTCAGGGTCGTGCAACTGAAGCTTTCTTT. Its translation: CASSGQGRATEAFF.

The J gene is TRBJ2-7, the V gene TRBV27; perhaps TRBD1 as D (6 bases). Germline CDR1 MNHEY, CDR2 SMNVEV (reference sequence). The V end was cut by 0 bases, the J end by 2 bases, with 8 bases between. The CDR3 covers 14 residues. DNA for the CDR3: TGTGCCAGCAGTTTATCGGGACAAGCCTACGAGCAGTACTTC. The encoded protein is CASSLSGQAYEQYF.

This clone occurred a few times. The chain joins TRBV29-1 to TRBJ2-7; the match to TRBD1 covers 10 bases. The CDR3 has 14 amino acids. The ends lost 3 bases at V and 3 bases at J; junction bases unmatched: 5. Germline lookup yields CDR1 SQVTM and CDR2 ANQGSEA. CDR3 region: CSVDPGQGGYEQYF. In nucleotides, the CDR3 is TGCAGCGTTGACCCCGGACAGGGGGGCTACGAGCAGTACTTC.

The chain has TRBV5-4 and TRBJ2-5; perhaps TRBD1 as D (5 bases). Gene TRBJ2-7 matches the end of the DNA better, so the J call may be wrong. The CDR3 length is 15 residues. Germline lookup yields CDR1 SGHNT and CDR2 YYREEE (reference sequence). Here the CDR3 DNA reads TGTGCCAGCAGCTCGCAGGGAAGGAGCTCCTACGAGCAGTACTTC. This codes for CASSSQGRSSYEQYF.

The V and J genes are TRBV6-5 and TRBJ2-7; 7 bases line up with TRBD2. Trimming cost V 0 bases and J 2 bases; bases outside gene matches: 7. The CDR3 is 16 residues long. Germline V gene lookup returns CDR1 MNHEY and CDR2 SVGAGI. The CDR3 loop reads CASSYSASGVTYEQYF. The CDR3 region has the DNA TGTGCCAGCAGTTACTCTGCTAGCGGAGTAACCTACGAGCAGTACTTC.

This clone was detected a few times. The CDR3 loop reads CASSLNAGLAGGNEQFF. The CDR3 nucleotides are TGTGCCAGCAGTTTAAATGCGGGACTAGCGGGAGGCAATGAGCAGTTCTTC. The chain carries TRBV27 and TRBJ2-1; TRBD2 agrees at 15 bases. Germline V gives CDR1 MNHEY, CDR2 SMNVEV (reference sequence). This CDR3 has 17 residues. With 2 bases clipped from V and 6 bases from J, the junction kept 5 bases outside the gene matches.

V gene TRBV11-3 combines with J gene TRBJ2-1; 9 bases fit TRBD1. The CDR3 length is 17 residues. V trimming: 1 base; J trimming: 6 bases; junction bases outside the gene matches: 10. Germline-derived CDR1 and CDR2 are SGHNT and YENEEA. The DNA of the CDR3 is TGTGCCAGCAGCTTAGGGGACAGGGCCACCGCCGCCAATGAGCAGTTCTTC. This sequence encodes CASSLGDRATAANEQFF.

The V gene is TRBV30, the J gene TRBJ2-7, with D perhaps TRBD1 (6 bases). This CDR3 is built from 14 residues. V lost 2 bases and J 0 bases, leaving 11 bases between the germline ends. Germline assignment: CDR1 GTSNPN and CDR2 SVGIG (reference sequence). The CDR3 DNA follows: TGTGCCTGGAGTAGTGGGGGCGCCTCCTACGAGCAGTACTTC. Protein sequence: CAWSSGGASYEQYF.

The chain is built from TRBV30 and TRBJ1-1, with unresolved D. CDR1 is GTSNPN, CDR2 SVGIG, per germline (reference sequence). Between the trimmed V and J ends, which lost 2 bases and 1 base, there was a span of 8 bases. This CDR3 is 13 amino acids long. The CDR3 sequence is CAWSPQTNTEAFF. The CDR3 nucleotides are TGTGCCTGGAGTCCACAGACGAACACTGAAGCTTTCTTT.

Worth noting for this clone: Its ends do not fully match the called genes, so a read error is possible. The chain links TRBV6-5 to TRBJ1-2, with 9 nucleotides matching TRBD1. The CDR3 is made up of 13 amino acids. CDR1 is MNHEY and CDR2 is SVGAGI in the germline V gene. The CDR3 nucleotides are TGTGCCAGCAGTTACTCCTCGGGACAGGGTGCAGTCTTC. Translating it yields CASSYSSGQGAVF.

The V gene is TRBV28, the J gene TRBJ1-5; unclear D gene. Per the germline V gene, CDR1 is MDHEN and CDR2 is SYDVKM. V dropped 3 bases and J dropped 2 bases, with 5 bases sitting between them. CDR3 length: 13 amino acids. The CDR3 DNA follows: TGTGCCAGCAGTTTCGGGGGCAATCAGCCCCAGCATTTT. Translated: CASSFGGNQPQHF.

V usage is TRBV9 and J usage is TRBJ1-2; 8 bases agree with TRBD1. The junction had 1 base not matched to a gene; V was cut back by 0 bases and J by 6 bases. The CDR3 spans 13 residues. Germline assignment: CDR1 SGDLS and CDR2 YYNGEE. The CDR3 DNA reads as TGTGCCAGCAGCGTAGGGACAGGGAATGGCTACACCTTC. It yields the protein CASSVGTGNGYTF.